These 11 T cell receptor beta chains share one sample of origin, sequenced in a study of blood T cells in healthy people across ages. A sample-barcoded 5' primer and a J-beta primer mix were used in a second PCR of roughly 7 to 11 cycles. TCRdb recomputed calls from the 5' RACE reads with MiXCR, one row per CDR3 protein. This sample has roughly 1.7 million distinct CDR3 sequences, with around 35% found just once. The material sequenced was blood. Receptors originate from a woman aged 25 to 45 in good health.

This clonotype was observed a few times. The CDR3 DNA follows: TGTGCCTGGAGTTCTCAGGGGGATACGCAGTATTTT. It yields the protein CAWSSQGDTQYF. The chain has TRBV30 and TRBJ2-3; D is possibly TRBD1 (6 bases). V gave up 2 bases and J gave up 6 bases, with 9 bases separating them. This CDR3 has 12 residues. From germline, CDR1 is GTSNPN and CDR2 SVGIG (reference sequence). The whole variable domain, filled in from reference TRBV30 and TRBJ2-3, reads SQTIHQWPATLVQPVGSPLSLECTVEGTSNPNLYWYRQAAGRGLQLLFYSVGIGQISSEVPQNLSASRPQDRQFILSSKKLLLSDSGFYLCAWSSQGDTQYFGPGTRLTVL.

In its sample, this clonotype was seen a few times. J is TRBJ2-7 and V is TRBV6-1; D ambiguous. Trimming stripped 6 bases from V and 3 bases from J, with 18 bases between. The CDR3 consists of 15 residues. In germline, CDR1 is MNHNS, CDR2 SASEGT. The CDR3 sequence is CASRKPSGTNYEQYF. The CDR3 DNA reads TGTGCCAGCAGGAAGCCCTCAGGCACCAACTACGAGCAGTACTTC.

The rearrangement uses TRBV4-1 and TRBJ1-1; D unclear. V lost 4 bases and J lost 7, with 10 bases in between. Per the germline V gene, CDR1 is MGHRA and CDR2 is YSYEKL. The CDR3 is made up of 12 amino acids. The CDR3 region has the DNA TGCGCCAGCAGCCCGATGGGTGGTGAAGCTTTCTTT. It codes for CASSPMGGEAFF.

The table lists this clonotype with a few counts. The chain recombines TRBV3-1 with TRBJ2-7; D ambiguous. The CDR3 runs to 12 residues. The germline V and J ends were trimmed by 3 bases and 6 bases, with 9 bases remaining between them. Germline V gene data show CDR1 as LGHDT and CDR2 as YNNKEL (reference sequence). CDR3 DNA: TGTGCCAGCAGCCATTTGAATGGCGAGCAGTACTTC. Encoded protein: CASSHLNGEQYF.

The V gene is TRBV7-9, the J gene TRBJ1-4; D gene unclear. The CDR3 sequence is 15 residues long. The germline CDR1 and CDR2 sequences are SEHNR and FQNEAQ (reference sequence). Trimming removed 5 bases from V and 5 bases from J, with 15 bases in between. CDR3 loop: CASSPEPGWNEKLFF. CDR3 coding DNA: TGTGCCAGCAGCCCCGAACCGGGTTGGAATGAAAAACTGTTTTTT.

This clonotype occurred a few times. CDR3 nucleotide sequence: TGTGCCAGCAGCTTCATGGGGGGCCACGAGCAGTACTTC. The encoded protein is CASSFMGGHEQYF. The chain links TRBV7-6 to TRBJ2-7; D could derive from TRBD1 or TRBD2 (6 bases each). Trimming stripped 3 bases from V and 5 bases from J, with 11 bases between. This CDR3 has 13 residues. Germline loops: CDR1 SGHVS, CDR2 FNYEAQ. The variable domain in full, with the rest retrieved from reference TRBV7-6 and TRBJ2-7, is GAGVSQSPRYKVTKRGQDVALRCDPISGHVSLYWYRQALGQGPEFLTYFNYEAQQDKSGLPNDRFSAERPEGSISTLTIQRTEQRDSAMYRCASSFMGGHEQYFGPGTRLTVT.

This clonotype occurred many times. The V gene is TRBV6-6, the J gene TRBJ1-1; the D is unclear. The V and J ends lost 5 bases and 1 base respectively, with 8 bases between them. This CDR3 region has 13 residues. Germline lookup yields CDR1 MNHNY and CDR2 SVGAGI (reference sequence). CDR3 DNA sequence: TGTGCCAGCAGTCAGGTCCGGAACACTGAAGCTTTCTTT. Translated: CASSQVRNTEAFF.

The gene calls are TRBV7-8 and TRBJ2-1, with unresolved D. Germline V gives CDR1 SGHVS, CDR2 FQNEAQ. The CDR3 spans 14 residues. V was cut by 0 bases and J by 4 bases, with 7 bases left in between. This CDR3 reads CASSLAEIYNEQFF. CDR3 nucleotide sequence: TGTGCCAGCAGCTTAGCGGAGATTTACAATGAGCAGTTCTTC.

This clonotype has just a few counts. CDR3 in amino acids: CASSLNRAKETQYF. The CDR3 DNA sequence: TGTGCCAGCAGCCTAAATCGAGCTAAGGAGACCCAGTACTTC. The chain has TRBV3-1 and TRBJ2-5, with D unresolved. The V and J ends lost 4 bases and 5 bases respectively, with 14 bases between them. The CDR3 runs 14 residues. CDR1 and CDR2 (germline): LGHDT, YNNKEL (reference sequence).

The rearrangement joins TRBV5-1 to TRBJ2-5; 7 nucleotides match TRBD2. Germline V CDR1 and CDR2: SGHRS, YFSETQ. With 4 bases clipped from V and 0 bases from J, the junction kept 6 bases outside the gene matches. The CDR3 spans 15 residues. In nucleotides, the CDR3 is TGCGCCAGCAGCCCCCGGGACTACCACCAAGAGACCCAGTACTTC. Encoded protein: CASSPRDYHQETQYF.

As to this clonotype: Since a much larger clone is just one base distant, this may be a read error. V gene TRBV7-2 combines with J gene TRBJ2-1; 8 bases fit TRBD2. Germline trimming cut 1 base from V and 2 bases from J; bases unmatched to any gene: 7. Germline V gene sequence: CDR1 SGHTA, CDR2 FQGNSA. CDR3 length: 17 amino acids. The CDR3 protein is CASSLDGGVIPYNEQFF. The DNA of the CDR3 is TGTGCCAGCAGCTTAGACGGGGGGGTGATTCCCTACAATGAGCAGTTCTTC.